The 11 T cell receptor beta chains presented below share a single source sample, sequenced in a study of cytomegalovirus exposure and HLA in healthy donors. The PCR made use of 60 Vbeta and 13 Jbeta primers. Method: immunoSEQ multiplex PCR; TCRdb's copy keeps in-frame clones and lacks some. The sample includes about 160,000 clones, about 85% of them seen just once. Sequencing was done on a sample of PBMCs. Receptors were obtained from a boy younger than 10 in good health and CMV-seronegative.

The gene calls are TRBV7-9 and TRBJ1-5; tentative D call: TRBD1 (5 bases). The V gene lost 5 bases and the J gene lost 5 bases, with 16 bases spanning the gap. The CDR3 runs 15 residues. The germline V gene has CDR1 SEHNR and CDR2 FQNEAQ (reference sequence). The DNA for the CDR3 is TGTGCCAGCAGCGCCCCGGGTCCAGGGCATCAGCCCCAGCATTTT. Translating it yields CASSAPGPGHQPQHF.

The chain uses TRBV7-9 and TRBJ2-3, with D perhaps TRBD2 (6 bases). This CDR3 spans 16 amino acids. Trimming stripped 1 base from V and 0 bases from J, with 11 bases between. Germline V gene sequence: CDR1 SEHNR, CDR2 FQNEAQ (reference sequence). The chain's CDR3 is CASSLGSGISTDTQYF. The DNA of the CDR3 is TGTGCCAGCAGCTTAGGTAGCGGTATAAGCACAGATACGCAGTATTTT.

This chain uses TRBV25-1 with TRBJ1-4; TRBD1 aligns across 8 bases. The germline V gene encodes CDR1 MGHDK and CDR2 SYGVNS. With 3 bases clipped from V and 1 base from J, the junction kept 4 bases outside the gene matches. This CDR3 has 16 amino acids. CDR3 nucleotide sequence: TGTGCCAGCAGTGACCCAGGGGGCGGAACTAATGAAAAACTGTTTTTT. This translates into CASSDPGGGTNEKLFF.

The genes are TRBV5-1 and TRBJ2-4; TRBD2 matches at 7 bases. The junction had 4 bases not matched to a gene; V was cut back by 7 bases and J by 0 bases. The germline CDR1 and CDR2 sequences are SGHRS and YFSETQ. The CDR3 spans 14 residues. CDR3 loop: CASGERGAKNIQYF. CDR3 DNA: TGCGCCAGCGGTGAGCGGGGAGCCAAAAACATTCAGTACTTC.

This chain uses TRBV4-1 with TRBJ1-3, with a weak D call TRBD1 (5 bases). The CDR3 is 16 amino acids. Trimming removed 4 bases from V and 0 bases from J, with 13 bases in between. The germline gives CDR1 MGHRA, CDR2 YSYEKL. The CDR3 reads CASSPGWDFSGNTIYF. CDR3 DNA sequence: TGCGCCAGCAGCCCCGGATGGGACTTCTCTGGAAACACCATATATTTT.

Only a few counts were recorded for this clone. At one boundary the junction diverges from the germline segment, which might be a read error. The chain is built from TRBV2 and TRBJ2-2; 8 bases agree with TRBD1. The CDR3 loop spans 15 amino acids. Looked up from germline, CDR1 is SNHLY and CDR2 is FYNNEI. The CDR3 loop is CASSGGQGGHRGAVF. The CDR3 bases are TGTGCCAGCAGTGGCGGACAGGGAGGACACCGGGGAGCTGTTTTT.

In nucleotides, the CDR3 is TGTGCCAGCAGCCAGACAGGGAATATGAACACTGAAGCTTTCTTT. It translates to CASSQTGNMNTEAFF. V gene TRBV7-9 combines with J gene TRBJ1-1, with TRBD1 matching 7 bases. CDR1 and CDR2 from the germline V gene are SEHNR and FQNEAQ (reference sequence). The trim removed 5 bases at V and 0 bases at J, leaving 6 bases unmatched. The CDR3 has 15 amino acids.

This clone was picked up one time. The chain links TRBV27 to TRBJ2-7, with D hard to call. This CDR3 has 10 amino acids. The V end was cut by 5 bases, the J end by 4 bases, with 3 bases between. The germline gives CDR1 MNHEY, CDR2 SMNVEV (reference sequence). The CDR3 DNA follows: TGTGCCAGCAGTCCGTACGAGCAGTACTTC. Protein sequence: CASSPYEQYF.

The chain joins TRBV27 to TRBJ2-1, with 11 bases matching TRBD2. The V and J ends lost 1 base and 1 base, in that order; junction bases with no gene match: 6. There are 18 residues in the CDR3. Germline CDR1 and CDR2: MNHEY and SMNVEV (reference sequence). CDR3 loop: CASSLWSSGGLSYNEQFF. CDR3 sequence (DNA): TGTGCCAGCAGTTTATGGTCTAGCGGGGGGTTGTCCTACAATGAGCAGTTCTTC.

The chain couples TRBV9 to TRBJ2-5, with D uncertain. The V gene lost 1 base and the J gene lost 1 base, with 8 bases spanning the gap. Germline V gene sequence: CDR1 SGDLS, CDR2 YYNGEE. The length of the CDR3 is 14 residues. CDR3 in DNA: TGTGCCAGCAGCGTAATGGCAACCCAAGAGACCCAGTACTTC. Protein product: CASSVMATQETQYF.

This chain uses TRBV5-1 with TRBJ2-5; TRBD1 is a possible D gene (5 bases). The tail of the sequence fits TRBJ2-7 better, so the J call may be wrong. The CDR3 runs 12 residues. Germline assignment: CDR1 SGHRS and CDR2 YFSETQ. The DNA for the CDR3 is TGCGCCAGCAGCTTGGAGGGGTACGAGCAGTACTTC. Translated, it gives CASSLEGYEQYF.